This entry features one TCR beta chain sequence. Its antigen is not known. This may stem from a read error, because a much larger clone lies one nucleotide away. The data are from a study of glioma-infiltrating T cells. Notes on the study in general: Very few CDR3 sequences were shared between tissue and blood.

TCR alpha and beta CDR3 regions were amplified from RNA using iRepertoire nested multiplex PCR. Tissue mRNA or PBMC total RNA, about 90-400 ng, went into one-step reverse transcription and amplification. TCRdb re-derived calls from the multiplex PCR reads in MiXCR, one entry per CDR3 protein. The data contain 160,000 or so distinct CDR3 sequences, around 42% of them singletons. Per the germline V gene, CDR1 is SNHLY and CDR2 is FYNNEI. The CDR3 totals 14 residues. Sequencing was done on a sample of glioma tissue, nonneoplastic brain tissue, or PBMCs (not recorded which). The source of this sequence is a human donor with low-grade glioma or glioblastoma, undergoing nonglioma brain surgery, or in good health (not recorded which). J is TRBJ2-5 and V is TRBV2; D is unresolved. The chain's CDR3 is CASSEWWNQETKYF. DNA for the CDR3: TGTGCCAGCAGTGAATGGTGGAATCAAGAGACCAAGTACTTC. The full variable domain, completed using reference TRBV2 and TRBJ2-5, is EPEVTQTPSHQVTQMGQEVILRCVPISNHLYFYWYRQILGQKVEFLVSFYNNEISEKSEIFDDQFSVERPDGSNFTLKIRSTKLEDSAMYFCASSEWWNQETKYFGPGTRLLVL.